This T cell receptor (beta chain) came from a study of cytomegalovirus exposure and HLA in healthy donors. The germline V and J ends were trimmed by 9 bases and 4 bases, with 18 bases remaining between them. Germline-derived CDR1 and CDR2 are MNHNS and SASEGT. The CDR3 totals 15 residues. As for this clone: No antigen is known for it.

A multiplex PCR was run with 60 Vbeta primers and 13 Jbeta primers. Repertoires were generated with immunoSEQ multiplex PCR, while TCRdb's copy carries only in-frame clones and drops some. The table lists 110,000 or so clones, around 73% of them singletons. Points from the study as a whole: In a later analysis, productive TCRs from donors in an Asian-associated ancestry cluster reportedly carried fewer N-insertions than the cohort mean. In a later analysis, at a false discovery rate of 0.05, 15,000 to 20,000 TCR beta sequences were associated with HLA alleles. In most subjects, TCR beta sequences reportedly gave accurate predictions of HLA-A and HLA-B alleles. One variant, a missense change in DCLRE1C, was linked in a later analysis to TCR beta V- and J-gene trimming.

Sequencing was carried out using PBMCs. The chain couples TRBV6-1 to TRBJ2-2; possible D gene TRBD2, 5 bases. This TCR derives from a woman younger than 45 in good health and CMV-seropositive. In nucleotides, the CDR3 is TGTGCCAGTGCCCTTAGGACTGCGAGCACCGGGGAGCTGTTTTTT. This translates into CASALRTASTGELFF.